These 29 T cell receptor beta chains came from one sample sequenced in a study of T cell responses to AZD1222 COVID-19 vaccine. Method: immunoSEQ multiplex PCR; TCRdb's copy keeps in-frame clones and lacks some. The sample yields some 120,000 clones, about nine tenths seen once. The material sequenced was peripheral blood, taken on day 0 of AZD1222 vaccination. These receptors were collected from an adult in good health.

V and J are TRBV6-2 or TRBV6-3 and TRBJ1-2; TRBD1 matches at 8 bases. This CDR3 contains 15 residues. Germline assignment: CDR1 MNHEY and CDR2 SVGEGT. J was trimmed by 4 bases and V by 6 bases; bases with no gene match: 10. In nucleotides, the CDR3 is TGTGCCAGCAGCGACTCGACAGGGGCTGTCTATGGCTACACCTTC. It translates to CASSDSTGAVYGYTF.

This clone was counted once. The V and J genes are TRBV5-4 and TRBJ2-3; no clear D gene. CDR1 SGHNT and CDR2 YYREEE come from the germline V gene (reference sequence). V lost 0 bases and J 6 bases, leaving 11 bases between the germline ends. The CDR3 runs to 14 residues. The CDR3 DNA sequence: TGTGCCAGCAGCTTGGGTCTCGAGGCGGATACGCAGTATTTT. Amino acids: CASSLGLEADTQYF.

This clone was counted between two and nine times. J is TRBJ2-3 and V is TRBV28; D not certain. The germline V gene encodes CDR1 MDHEN and CDR2 SYDVKM. The V and J ends lost 5 bases and 1 base respectively, with 1 base between them. The CDR3 spans 11 residues. CDR3 coding DNA: TGTGCCAGCAGTCGCACAGATACGCAGTATTTT. It is translated as CASSRTDTQYF.

The chain uses TRBV28 and TRBJ1-3; 10 bases fit TRBD1. V lost 5 bases and J lost 5; bases outside the gene matches: 9. CDR1 is MDHEN and CDR2 is SYDVKM in the germline V gene. The CDR3 length is 16 residues. CDR3 amino acids: CASSTPTGGLRNTIYF. The CDR3 DNA sequence: TGTGCCAGCAGTACCCCGACAGGGGGCTTGAGAAACACCATATATTTT.

The chain joins TRBV4-1 to TRBJ1-1, with D possibly being TRBD1 (5 bases). V was trimmed by 2 bases and J by 0 bases, leaving 7 bases between them. This CDR3 has 14 residues. CDR1 is MGHRA, CDR2 YSYEKL, per germline. CDR3 in amino acids: CASSQRGLNTEAFF. The DNA for the CDR3 is TGCGCCAGCAGCCAAAGGGGATTGAACACTGAAGCTTTCTTT.

The chain combines TRBV27 with TRBJ2-1, with D possibly matching TRBD2 (5 bases). Deletions cut 4 bases from V and 10 bases from J, with 26 bases between. CDR1 MNHEY and CDR2 SMNVEV come from the germline V gene (reference sequence). The CDR3 has 17 amino acids. CDR3 DNA sequence: TGTGCCAGCAGTTCACATATACCTAGCCTAGTATACGGCGAGCAGTTCTTC. This translates into CASSSHIPSLVYGEQFF.

As DNA, the CDR3 is TGTGCCAGCAGCTCGACAGGGGATGGCTATGAAAAACTGTTTTTT. Protein sequence: CASSSTGDGYEKLFF. The gene calls are TRBV7-9 and TRBJ1-4; TRBD1 agrees at 8 bases. V shed 4 bases, J shed 6 bases, and the junction held 7 bases outside the gene matches. The V gene's germline CDR1 is SEHNR and CDR2 FQNEAQ (reference sequence). This CDR3 spans 15 amino acids.

In DNA form, the CDR3 reads TGTGCCAGCAGTTTAGGGGACAGGGCCCACGAGCAGTACTTC. Residues: CASSLGDRAHEQYF. V usage is TRBV28 and J usage is TRBJ2-7, with 9 bases aligning to TRBD1. The CDR3 covers 14 residues. Germline V gene lookup returns CDR1 MDHEN and CDR2 SYDVKM. V was pared by 2 bases and J by 5 bases, with 4 bases of the junction left unmatched.

This chain connects TRBV14 to TRBJ1-1; a weak D match, TRBD1 (5 bases). Trimming shortened V by 1 base and J by 5 bases, and 17 bases separated the two germline ends. The CDR3 contains 16 residues. Germline V gives CDR1 SGHDN, CDR2 FVKESK. The chain's CDR3 is CASSQVGGYPGTEAFF. CDR3 nucleotides: TGTGCCAGCAGCCAAGTGGGGGGTTACCCGGGAACTGAAGCTTTCTTT.

The genes are TRBV11-2 and TRBJ2-1; D possibly uses TRBD1 or TRBD2 (5 bases each). The germline gives CDR1 SGHAT, CDR2 FQNNGV. This CDR3 has 16 residues. Trimming cost V 2 bases and J 9 bases, with 20 bases left between them. CDR3 bases: TGTGCCAGCAGCTTATGGGGGTCTGCCGGCGATCGTGAGCAGTTCTTC. Residues: CASSLWGSAGDREQFF.

This clone was counted only a few times. V is TRBV9 and J is TRBJ1-5; TRBD1 aligns across 8 bases. Germline CDR1 and CDR2: SGDLS and YYNGEE. The CDR3 covers 15 residues. Trimming took 2 bases from V and 7 from J; bases not matched to a gene: 8. The CDR3 DNA sequence: TGTGCCAGCAGCGTCTCGGCGGACAGGGACCAGCCCCAGCATTTT. Translation gives CASSVSADRDQPQHF.

About this clone: A read error may account for a junction end that differs from germline. The chain combines TRBV2 with TRBJ1-1; unclear D gene. CDR3 length: 15 residues. CDR1 SNHLY and CDR2 FYNNEI come from the germline V gene. The CDR3 protein is CASRESGMGYTEAFF. The CDR3 DNA reads as TGTGCCAGCCGTGAGAGCGGGATGGGGTACACTGAAGCTTTCTTT. Using reference TRBV2 and TRBJ1-1 for the parts outside the CDR3, the full variable domain is EPEVTQTPSHQVTQMGQEVILRCVPISNHLYFYWYRQILGQKVEFLVSFYNNEISEKSEIFDDQFSVERPDGSNFTLKIRSTKLEDSAMYFCASRESGMGYTEAFFGQGTRLTVV.

The chain is built from TRBV7-9 and TRBJ1-2; tentative D call: TRBD1 (5 bases). V lost 5 bases to trimming and J lost 8 bases, with 15 bases between them. The CDR3 extends over 13 amino acids. CDR1 and CDR2 from the germline V gene are SEHNR and FQNEAQ (reference sequence). The CDR3 loop reads CASSTRGAMGYTF. In DNA form, the CDR3 reads TGTGCCAGCAGCACCCGTGGGGCGATGGGCTACACCTTC.

The chain employs TRBV6-5 and TRBJ1-1; maybe TRBD1 (6 bases). This CDR3 spans 12 amino acids. The germline V gene has CDR1 MNHEY and CDR2 SVGAGI. With 2 bases removed from V and 11 bases from J, the gap between germline ends came to 12 bases. The CDR3 sequence is CASSYAGGPAFF. Here the CDR3 DNA reads TGTGCCAGCAGTTACGCGGGGGGCCCGGCTTTCTTT.

This rearrangement joins TRBV29-1 to TRBJ1-2; 9 bases match TRBD1. CDR1 and CDR2 (germline): SQVTM, ANQGSEA. CDR3 size: 11 residues. V lost 4 bases to trimming and J lost 8 bases; unmatched junction nucleotides: 2. CDR3 DNA: TGCAGCGTTGGGACAGGGGTCGGCTACACCTTC. It yields the protein CSVGTGVGYTF.

The V and J genes are TRBV9 and TRBJ1-1; TRBD1 might be the D (5 bases). V gave up 4 bases and J gave up 3 bases, with 16 bases separating them. The length of the CDR3 is 15 residues. Germline CDR1 reads SGDLS; CDR2 reads YYNGEE. The CDR3 loop is CASSSGAPRDTEAFF. CDR3 in DNA: TGTGCCAGCAGCTCCGGGGCACCCAGGGACACTGAAGCTTTCTTT.

The V and J genes are TRBV12-3 or TRBV12-4 and TRBJ2-2; 7 bases match TRBD2. V trimming: 7 bases; J trimming: 7 bases; junction bases outside the gene matches: 3. The CDR3 is made up of 12 amino acids. The CDR3 nucleotides are TGTGCCAGCACCCCGGGGGGCGGGGAGCTGTTTTTT. This translates into CASTPGGGELFF.

V is TRBV15 and J is TRBJ1-3; D perhaps matches TRBD1 (5 bases). The V end lost 1 base, the J end lost 8 bases, and 15 bases lay between the germline ends. CDR3 length: 15 amino acids. Germline values: CDR1 LNHNV, CDR2 YYDKDF (reference sequence). CDR3 sequence (DNA): TGTGCCACCAGCAGAGTTCCCCCCTTAGGGGACACCATATATTTT. It specifies CATSRVPPLGDTIYF.

The chain joins TRBV3-1 (or the pseudogene TRBV3-2) to TRBJ2-7; 9 bases map to TRBD1. The CDR3 covers 14 residues. Germline CDR1 and CDR2: LGHDT and YNNKEL (reference sequence). Trimming removed 5 bases from V and 3 bases from J; junction bases left unmatched: 5. The CDR3 protein is CASSTTGGDYEQYF. CDR3 nucleotides: TGTGCCAGCAGCACGACAGGGGGGGACTACGAGCAGTACTTC.

The chain links TRBV28 to TRBJ1-4; possible D gene TRBD1, 5 bases. The CDR3 has 15 residues. The germline V and J ends were trimmed by 6 bases and 4 bases, with 15 bases remaining between them. From germline, CDR1 is MDHEN and CDR2 SYDVKM. This CDR3 is CASSPAGVSNEKLFF. DNA of the CDR3: TGTGCCAGCAGCCCCGCGGGGGTTAGTAATGAAAAACTGTTTTTT.

This sequence joins TRBV5-1 and TRBJ1-4; D not certain. Germline-derived CDR1 and CDR2 are SGHRS and YFSETQ. The CDR3 has 16 amino acids. V lost 1 base and J 0 bases, leaving 10 bases between the germline ends. DNA for the CDR3: TGCGCCAGCAGCTTGAGGCCAGTTGCAACTAATGAAAAACTGTTTTTT. It specifies CASSLRPVATNEKLFF.

The chain links TRBV3-1 (or the pseudogene TRBV3-2) to TRBJ2-2, with unresolved D. This CDR3 is built from 15 residues. Germline CDR1 LGHDT, CDR2 YNNKEL (reference sequence). Trimming shortened V by 0 bases and J by 1 base, and 6 bases separated the two germline ends. This CDR3 is CASSQEAGNTGELFF. The CDR3 region has the DNA TGTGCCAGCAGCCAAGAGGCAGGGAACACCGGGGAGCTGTTTTTT.

The V call is TRBV14, the J call TRBJ1-1; 9 nucleotides line up with TRBD1. The CDR3 is 15 residues long. The V segment lost 3 bases and the J segment 3 bases; nucleotides outside the gene matches: 5. Germline V lookup: CDR1 SGHDN, CDR2 FVKESK. The CDR3 DNA reads TGTGCCAGCAGCCAGTTACAGGGGGCATACACTGAAGCTTTCTTT. Translating gives CASSQLQGAYTEAFF.

This chain joins TRBV7-2 and TRBJ2-5, with a tentative D call TRBD1 (6 bases). The germline CDR1 and CDR2 sequences are SGHTA and FQGNSA. The CDR3 runs to 17 residues. V lost 4 bases and J 4 bases, leaving 22 bases between the germline ends. The CDR3 region is CASSYDRSVNVRETQYF. The CDR3 bases are TGTGCCAGCAGCTACGACAGGTCGGTGAACGTTCGAGAGACCCAGTACTTC.

The V call is TRBV11-2, the J call TRBJ1-6; D perhaps matches TRBD1 (5 bases). CDR3 length equals 16 residues. V gave up 4 bases and J gave up 7 bases, with 17 bases separating them. Germline CDR1 and CDR2: SGHAT and FQNNGV. The CDR3 protein is CASSSLRVGRNSPLHF. In nucleotides, the CDR3 is TGTGCCAGCAGCTCCCTGCGGGTGGGGCGCAATTCACCCCTCCACTTT.

V usage is TRBV6-2 or TRBV6-3 and J usage is TRBJ2-7, with unresolved D. Trimming took off 2 bases at V and 3 bases at J, with 8 bases between the two ends. CDR3 length equals 13 residues. Looked up from germline, CDR1 is MNHEY and CDR2 is SVGEGT. The CDR3 sequence is CASSYEQYYEQYF. The CDR3 region has the DNA TGTGCCAGCAGTTACGAACAGTACTACGAGCAGTACTTC.

The V gene is TRBV18, the J gene TRBJ2-1, with D possibly TRBD2 on 5 matching bases. This CDR3 contains 17 residues. The germline V gene encodes CDR1 KGHSH and CDR2 LQKENI. V dropped 2 bases and J dropped 0 bases, with 14 bases sitting between them. The CDR3 sequence is CASSPVGPGSSYNEQFF. The CDR3 DNA follows: TGTGCCAGCTCACCAGTCGGTCCGGGGTCCTCCTACAATGAGCAGTTCTTC.

The chain joins TRBV3-1 (or the pseudogene TRBV3-2) to TRBJ1-4; the match to TRBD1 covers 11 bases. With V trimmed by 6 bases and J by 3 bases, 12 bases remained unmatched. Germline loops: CDR1 LGHDT, CDR2 YNNKEL (reference sequence). The CDR3 totals 18 residues. CDR3 nucleotides: TGTGCCAGCAGTTCTCTGGGGACAGGGGGTCGGGCTAATGAAAAACTGTTTTTT. It encodes CASSSLGTGGRANEKLFF.

The rearrangement joins TRBV5-1 to TRBJ2-3, with 7 nucleotides matching TRBD1. V was clipped by 3 bases and J by 0 bases; unmatched bases: 4. Germline values: CDR1 SGHRS, CDR2 YFSETQ. CDR3 size: 15 residues. The CDR3 nucleotides read TGCGCCAGCAGCTGGGACAGCCCTAGCACAGATACGCAGTATTTT. This translates into CASSWDSPSTDTQYF.